This record looks at one TCR beta chain sequence and its context. The assay was immunoSEQ multiplex PCR, and TCRdb's table has in-frame clones only and misses some. The table lists fewer than 700,000 clones, more than 75% of them singletons. CDR1 and CDR2 (germline): LGHNA, YNFKEQ. Trimming at V came to 1 base and at J to 5 bases, leaving 14 bases not matched to a gene. The CDR3 runs to 21 residues. These data originate in a study of shared T cell receptors in the human thymus. This sample also belongs to another study, concerning human thymus T cells. As that report states: Corrective heart surgery yielded resections, and these provided the thymus tissue.

The V call is TRBV4-2, the J call TRBJ2-1, with TRBD2 matching over 16 bases. The sample taken for sequencing was thymocytes. This TCR came from a boy under three years old with a congenital heart defect. CDR3 sequence (DNA): TGTGCCAGCAGCCAAGCCCAGACCGGGACTAGCGGGAGGGGTCGAAACAATGAGCAGTTCTTC. This sequence encodes CASSQAQTGTSGRGRNNEQFF.